The rows below give T cell receptor beta chains drawn from one sample of a study of regulatory T cells in long-lasting Graves disease. MiXCR, applied by TCRdb to the multiplex PCR reads, yields one record per CDR3 protein. The sample lists roughly 530,000 distinct CDR3 sequences; roughly 16% were seen once. These same data were also listed under a study on T cells in Graves' hyperthyroidism and ophthalmopathy.

The starting material was peripheral blood mononuclear cells (PBMCs), obtained at new diagnosis, from a patient treated with antithyroid drugs. These receptors were collected from a woman aged 35-65 years with Graves disease. The CDR3 runs from the conserved cysteine through the conserved F or W. Fields, in order: clone size, J gene, D gene, CDR3 length, V gene, CDR3 DNA, CDR3 protein. D genes are given only for firm matches. A clone size is listed for some rows: how often the clone was seen (once, few, many), or a class if it is expanded.

abundance: many; j_gene: TRBJ1-5; d_gene: NA; len: 14; v_gene: TRBV4-1; CDR3nt: TGCGCCAGCAGCCAAGAAGGTTTCAATCAGCCCCAGCATTTT; CDR3aa: CASSQEGFNQPQHF
abundance: many; j_gene: TRBJ2-1; d_gene: TRBD2; len: 15; v_gene: TRBV12-3/TRBV12-4; CDR3nt: TGTGCCAGCAGTAACACTAGCGGGGTCTACAGTGAGCAGTTCTTC; CDR3aa: CASSNTSGVYSEQFF
abundance: few; j_gene: TRBJ2-5; d_gene: TRBD2; len: 15; v_gene: TRBV9; CDR3nt: TGTGCCAGCAGCGTAGGGGGAACTAGCGGCGAGACCCAGTACTTC; CDR3aa: CASSVGGTSGETQYF
abundance: NA; j_gene: TRBJ2-5; d_gene: NA; len: 13; v_gene: TRBV7-2; CDR3nt: TGTGCCAGCAGCTTCGTGTACCAAGAGACCCAGTACTTC; CDR3aa: CASSFVYQETQYF
abundance: NA; j_gene: TRBJ2-1; d_gene: TRBD2; len: 16; v_gene: TRBV2; CDR3nt: TGTGCCAGCAAAAATAGCGGGGGTAGCTCCTACAATGGGCAGTTCTTC; CDR3aa: CASKNSGGSSYNGQFF
abundance: NA; j_gene: TRBJ2-2; d_gene: TRBD2; len: 19; v_gene: TRBV4-2; CDR3nt: TGTGCCAGCAGCCAAGTCATGCAGGGACTTGAGCGGGGCACCGGGGAGCTGTTTTTT; CDR3aa: CASSQVMQGLERGTGELFF
abundance: NA; j_gene: TRBJ2-3; d_gene: TRBD2; len: 14; v_gene: TRBV3-1; CDR3nt: TGTGCCAGCAGCACGACTAGCTCCCCAGATGCGCAGTATTTT; CDR3aa: CASSTTSSPDAQYF
abundance: NA; j_gene: TRBJ1-6; d_gene: NA; len: 15; v_gene: TRBV5-6; CDR3nt: TGTGCCAGCAGCCGCCGGACAACCTATAATTCACCCCTCCACTTT; CDR3aa: CASSRRTTYNSPLHF
abundance: few; j_gene: TRBJ2-2; d_gene: TRBD1; len: 14; v_gene: TRBV30; CDR3nt: TGTGCCTGGATGGGACAGACGTACACCGGGGAGCTGTTTTTT; CDR3aa: CAWMGQTYTGELFF
abundance: many; j_gene: TRBJ1-2; d_gene: NA; len: 17; v_gene: TRBV14; CDR3nt: TGTGCCAGCAGCCAAGGACCCTACGGGGAGGTGAACTATGGCTACACCTTC; CDR3aa: CASSQGPYGEVNYGYTF
abundance: many; j_gene: TRBJ1-5; d_gene: NA; len: 14; v_gene: TRBV2; CDR3nt: TGTGCCAGCCGGGCCGGGACATCCCTTCAGCCCCAGCATTTT; CDR3aa: CASRAGTSLQPQHF
abundance: few; j_gene: TRBJ1-1; d_gene: NA; len: 12; v_gene: TRBV4-1; CDR3nt: TGCGCCAGCAGCCACGTCATGGGGGCGACTTTCTTT; CDR3aa: CASSHVMGATFF